This entry concerns a single T cell receptor beta chain. This clone occurred once. The specificity of this receptor is unknown. Within one base of it there is no much larger clone, and no base qualities were kept. The trial excluded patients who had a history of autoimmune disease or who were on systemic immunosuppression. Peripheral blood for TCR sequencing was collected from all dose cohorts at baseline, on cycle 4 day 1, and on cycle 7 day 1. The samples were drawn from a first-in-human, open-label, multicenter phase I dose-escalation trial of ivuxolimab. The trial enrolled adults with locally advanced or metastatic head and neck squamous cell, hepatocellular, melanoma or renal cell carcinoma. Before TCR sequencing, CD4+ T cells and CD8+ T cells from peripheral blood were sorted into separate populations. This specimen belongs to a study of OX40 agonist ivuxolimab in advanced cancers. With regard to the full study: Ivuxolimab, which targeted the costimulatory receptor OX40 (CD134), was an agonistic, fully human IgG2 monoclonal antibody. In the dose-escalation cohort, 82.7% of patients were male, and the mean age was about 55 years, with a range of 23 to 79. Among the roughly 50 dose-escalation patients, about 20 had hepatocellular carcinoma, approximately 15 melanoma, 9 renal cell carcinoma and 9 head and neck cancer. The paper describes the monotherapy dose-escalation part (N = 52 patients) of the phase I trial of ivuxolimab. Patients were allowed to have had prior anti-PD-1, anti-PD-L1 or anti-CTLA-4 therapy, and 40% of the dose-escalation patients had been treated with checkpoint inhibitors. The point of sequencing TCRbeta in the periphery was to test whether ivuxolimab changed TCR sequence diversity and drove clonal T-cell expansion. Intravenous ivuxolimab was administered to patients every 2 weeks at six dose levels: 0.01, 0.1, 0.3, 1.5, 3 and 10 mg/kg. Partial responses occurred in three dose-escalation patients: two with cutaneous melanoma and one with hepatocellular carcinoma.

Findings and caveats that apply to the study as a whole: At doses of 0.1 to 3.0 mg/kg, clonal expansion of both CD4+ and CD8+ T cells in blood was seen between baseline and week 6. Low levels of normalized T-cell clonal expansion were also shown by some nonresponding patients. Antigen specificity was not determined for the clonally expanded peripheral T cells. In partial responders in the 0.1-3.0 mg/kg groups, normalized peripheral clonal expansion was found to be among the lowest, especially among CD8+ T cells. After ivuxolimab, more expanded clones were found on average in CD8+ T cells than in CD4+ T cells.

Genomic DNA was isolated from the sorted cells so that the TCRbeta CDR3 region could be sequenced. The immunoSEQ Assay was used for sequencing of TCRbeta CDR3 regions. TCRdb stores this immuneACCESS table with in-frame sequences only. Part of the clones is absent; in the studies checked, under half of the shortfall reflects unresolved V genes, and no reason is known for the rest. The sample table contains tens of thousands of clones; only one count was recorded for 82% of them. Clones ranked in the top ten supply 5.5% to 6% of the sample. Based on the germline V gene, the CDR1 and CDR2 sequences are SGHVS and FQNEAQ. Trimming takes 2 bases off V and 3 bases off J; junction bases not matched to a gene: 2. Including cysteine and phenylalanine, the CDR3 has 14 amino acids. The read is trimmed to its CDR3 DNA, 42 bases read in frame from base 1.

The chain links TRBV7-8 with TRBJ2-3, with 7 bases in between that match TRBD1. This clonotype originated in an adult with an advanced solid tumor such as melanoma, head and neck, liver or kidney cancer. Sequenced material: CD4+ or CD8+ T cells sorted from blood, taken in a trial of the OX40 agonist ivuxolimab. The DNA is as follows: TGTGCCAGCAGCTTAAGGGGACAGACAGATACGCAGTATTTT. It translates as CASSLRGQTDTQYF.